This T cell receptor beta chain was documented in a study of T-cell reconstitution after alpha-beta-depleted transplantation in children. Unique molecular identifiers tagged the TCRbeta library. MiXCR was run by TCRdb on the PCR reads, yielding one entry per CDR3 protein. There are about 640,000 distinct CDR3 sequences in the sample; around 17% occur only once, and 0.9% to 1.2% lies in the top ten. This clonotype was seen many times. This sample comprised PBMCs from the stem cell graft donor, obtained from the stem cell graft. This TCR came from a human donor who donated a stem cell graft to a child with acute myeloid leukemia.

Written as DNA, the CDR3 is TGTGCCAGCAGTTCGAGGGGGATCGACGAGCAGTACGTC. This encodes CASSSRGIDEQYV. The rearrangement uses TRBV28 and TRBJ2-7; maybe TRBD1 (6 bases). The germline gives CDR1 MDHEN, CDR2 SYDVKM. Trimming took 4 bases from V and 5 from J, leaving 12 bases between them. This CDR3 has 13 amino acids.